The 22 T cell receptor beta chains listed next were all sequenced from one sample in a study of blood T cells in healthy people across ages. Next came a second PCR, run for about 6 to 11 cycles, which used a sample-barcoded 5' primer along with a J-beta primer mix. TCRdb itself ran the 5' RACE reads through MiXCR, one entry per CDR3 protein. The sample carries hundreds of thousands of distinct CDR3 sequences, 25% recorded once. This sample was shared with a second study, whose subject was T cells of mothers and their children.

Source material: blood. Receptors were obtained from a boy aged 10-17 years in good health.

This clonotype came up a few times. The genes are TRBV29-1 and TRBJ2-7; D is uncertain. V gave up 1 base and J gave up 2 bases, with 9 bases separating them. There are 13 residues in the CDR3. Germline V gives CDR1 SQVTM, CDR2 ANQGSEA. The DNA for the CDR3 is TGCAGCGTTGAAGGGAGATACCCCTACGAGCAGTACTTC. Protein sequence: CSVEGRYPYEQYF.

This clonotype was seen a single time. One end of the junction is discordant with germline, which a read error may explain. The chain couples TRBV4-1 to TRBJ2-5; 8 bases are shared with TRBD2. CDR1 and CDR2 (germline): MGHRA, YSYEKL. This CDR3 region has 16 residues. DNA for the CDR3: TGCGCCAGCAGCCAAGTCCCCAGCGGGAGTTTAGATGAGCAGTGCTTC. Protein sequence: CASSQVPSGSLDEQCF.

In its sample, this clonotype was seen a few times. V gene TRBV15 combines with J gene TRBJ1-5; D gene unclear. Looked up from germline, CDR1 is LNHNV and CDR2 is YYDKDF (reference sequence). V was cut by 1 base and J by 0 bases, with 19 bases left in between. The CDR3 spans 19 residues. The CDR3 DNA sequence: TGTGCCACCAGCAGAGGTCCGGTGACGGCCGGAGTTAGCAATCAGCCCCAGCATTTT. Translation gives CATSRGPVTAGVSNQPQHF.

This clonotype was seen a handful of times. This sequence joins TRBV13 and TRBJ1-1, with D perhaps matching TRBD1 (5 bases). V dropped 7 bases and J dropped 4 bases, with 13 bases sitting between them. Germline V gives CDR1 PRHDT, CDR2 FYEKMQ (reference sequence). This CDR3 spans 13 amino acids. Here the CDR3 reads CASTAGGGTEAFF. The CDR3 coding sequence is TGTGCCAGCACCGCGGGGGGGGGCACTGAAGCTTTCTTT.

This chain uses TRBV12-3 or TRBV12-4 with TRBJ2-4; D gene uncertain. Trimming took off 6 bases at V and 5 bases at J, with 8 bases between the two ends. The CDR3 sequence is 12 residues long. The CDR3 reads CASRRAENIQYF. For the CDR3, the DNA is TGTGCCAGCAGACGGGCCGAAAACATTCAGTACTTC.

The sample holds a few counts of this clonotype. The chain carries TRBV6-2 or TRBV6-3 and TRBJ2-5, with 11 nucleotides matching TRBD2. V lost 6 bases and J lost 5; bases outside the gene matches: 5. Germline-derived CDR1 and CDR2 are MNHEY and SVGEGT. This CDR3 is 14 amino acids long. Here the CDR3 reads CASRLLAGGETQYF. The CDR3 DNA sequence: TGTGCCAGCAGGCTCCTAGCGGGGGGTGAGACCCAGTACTTC.

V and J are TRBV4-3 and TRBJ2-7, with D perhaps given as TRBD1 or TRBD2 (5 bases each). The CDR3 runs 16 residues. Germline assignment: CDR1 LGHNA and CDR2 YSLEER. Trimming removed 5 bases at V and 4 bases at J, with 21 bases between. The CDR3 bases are TGCGCCAGCAGCGCTAACGTGGGGGAGTCTCTATACGAGCAGTACTTC. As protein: CASSANVGESLYEQYF.

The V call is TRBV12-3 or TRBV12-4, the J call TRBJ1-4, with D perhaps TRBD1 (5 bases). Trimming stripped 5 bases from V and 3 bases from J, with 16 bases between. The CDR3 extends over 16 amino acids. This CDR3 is CASSPTDPGANEKLFF. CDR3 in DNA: TGTGCCAGCAGTCCCACTGACCCGGGGGCTAATGAAAAACTGTTTTTT.

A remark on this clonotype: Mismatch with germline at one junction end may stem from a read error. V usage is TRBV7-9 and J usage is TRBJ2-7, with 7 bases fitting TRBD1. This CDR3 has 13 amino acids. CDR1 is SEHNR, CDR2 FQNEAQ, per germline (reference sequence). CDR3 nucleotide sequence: TGTGCCAGCAGCTTAGAAGGGCAGGGGGAGCGGTTCTTC. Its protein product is CASSLEGQGERFF.

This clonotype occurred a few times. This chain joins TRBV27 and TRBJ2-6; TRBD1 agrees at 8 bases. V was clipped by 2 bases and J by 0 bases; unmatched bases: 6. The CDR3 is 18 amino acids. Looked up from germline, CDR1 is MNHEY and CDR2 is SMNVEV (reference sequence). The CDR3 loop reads CASSLMGQEPSGANVLTF. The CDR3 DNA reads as TGTGCCAGCAGTTTAATGGGACAGGAGCCCTCTGGGGCCAACGTCCTGACTTTC.

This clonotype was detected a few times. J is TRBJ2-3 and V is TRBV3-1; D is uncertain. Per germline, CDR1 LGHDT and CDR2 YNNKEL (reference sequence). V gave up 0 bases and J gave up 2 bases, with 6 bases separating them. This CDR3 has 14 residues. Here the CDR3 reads CASSQEMATDTQYF. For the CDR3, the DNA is TGTGCCAGCAGCCAAGAGATGGCCACAGATACGCAGTATTTT.

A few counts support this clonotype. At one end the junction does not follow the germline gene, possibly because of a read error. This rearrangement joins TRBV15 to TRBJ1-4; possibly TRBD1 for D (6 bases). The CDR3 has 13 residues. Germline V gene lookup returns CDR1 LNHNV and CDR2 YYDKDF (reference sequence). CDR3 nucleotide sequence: TGCGCCACCAGCAGGGGACAATCTGAAAAACTGTTTTTT. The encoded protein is CATSRGQSEKLFF.

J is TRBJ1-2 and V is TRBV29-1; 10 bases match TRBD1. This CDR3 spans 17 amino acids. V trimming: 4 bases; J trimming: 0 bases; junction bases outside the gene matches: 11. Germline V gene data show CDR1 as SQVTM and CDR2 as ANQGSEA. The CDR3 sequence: CSVARRGQGGTNYGYTF. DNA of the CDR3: TGCAGCGTTGCCAGGCGCGGACAGGGGGGGACTAACTATGGCTACACCTTC.

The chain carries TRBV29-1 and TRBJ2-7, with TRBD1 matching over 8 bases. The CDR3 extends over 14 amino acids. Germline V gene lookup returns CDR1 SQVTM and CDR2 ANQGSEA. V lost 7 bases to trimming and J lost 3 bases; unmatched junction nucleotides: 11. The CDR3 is CSAARGQGYYEQYF. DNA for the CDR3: TGCAGCGCGGCCCGAGGACAGGGCTACTACGAGCAGTACTTC.

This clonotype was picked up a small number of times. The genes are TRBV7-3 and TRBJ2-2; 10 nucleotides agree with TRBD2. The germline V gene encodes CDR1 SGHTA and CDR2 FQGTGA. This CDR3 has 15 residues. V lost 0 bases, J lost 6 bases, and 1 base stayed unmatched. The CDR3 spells CASSLTAGGAGELFF. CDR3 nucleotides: TGTGCCAGCAGCTTAACAGCGGGGGGGGCCGGGGAGCTGTTTTTT.

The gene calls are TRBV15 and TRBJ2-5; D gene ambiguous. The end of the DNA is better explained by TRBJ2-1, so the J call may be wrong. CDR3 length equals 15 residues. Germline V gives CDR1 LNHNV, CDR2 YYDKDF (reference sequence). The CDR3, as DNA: TGTGCCACCAGCAGAGACTACAACCGTAACAATGAGCAGTTCTTC. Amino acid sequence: CATSRDYNRNNEQFF.

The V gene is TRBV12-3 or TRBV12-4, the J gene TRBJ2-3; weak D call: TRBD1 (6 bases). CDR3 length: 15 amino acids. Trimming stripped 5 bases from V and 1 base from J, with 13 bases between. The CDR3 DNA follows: TGTGCCAGCAGTACAGGGACCTTAGGCACAGATACGCAGTATTTT. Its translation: CASSTGTLGTDTQYF.

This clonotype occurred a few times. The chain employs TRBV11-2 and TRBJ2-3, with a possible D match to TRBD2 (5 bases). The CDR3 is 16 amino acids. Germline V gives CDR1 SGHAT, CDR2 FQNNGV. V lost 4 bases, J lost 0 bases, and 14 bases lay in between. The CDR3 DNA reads TGTGCCAGCAGCTCTCGCCCGCGGGCAAGCACAGATACGCAGTATTTT. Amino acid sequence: CASSSRPRASTDTQYF.

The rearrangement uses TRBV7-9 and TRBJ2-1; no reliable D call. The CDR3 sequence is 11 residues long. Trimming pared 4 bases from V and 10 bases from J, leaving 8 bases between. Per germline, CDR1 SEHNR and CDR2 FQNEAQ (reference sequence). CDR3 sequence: CASSSDSEQFF. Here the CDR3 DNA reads TGTGCCAGCAGCTCTGACTCAGAGCAGTTCTTC.

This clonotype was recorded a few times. The CDR3 bases are TGTGCCAGCTCACAACGACTAGCGGGAGCGGACAATGAGCAGTTCTTC. Encoded protein: CASSQRLAGADNEQFF. V usage is TRBV18 and J usage is TRBJ2-1; 12 positions agree with TRBD2. Germline V gene lookup returns CDR1 KGHSH and CDR2 LQKENI. J lost 5 bases, V lost 4 bases, and 6 bases had no gene match. The CDR3 runs 16 residues.

Here the CDR3 DNA reads TGTGCCAGCAGCTCGGGGGCCCAACAGCCCCAGCATTTT. This encodes CASSSGAQQPQHF. The V call is TRBV7-9, the J call TRBJ1-5, with D maybe TRBD1 (6 bases). This CDR3 region has 13 residues. Germline loops: CDR1 SEHNR, CDR2 FQNEAQ (reference sequence). The V end was cut by 4 bases, the J end by 7 bases, with 11 bases between.

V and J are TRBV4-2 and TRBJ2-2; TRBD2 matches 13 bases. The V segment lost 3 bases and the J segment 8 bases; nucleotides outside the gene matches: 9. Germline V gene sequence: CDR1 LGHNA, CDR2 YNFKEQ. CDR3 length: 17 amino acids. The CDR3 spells CASSQETLAGGPGELFF. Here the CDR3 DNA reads TGTGCCAGCAGCCAGGAGACACTAGCGGGGGGGCCGGGGGAGCTGTTTTTT.